A single TCR beta chain is shown here with its context. This entry is derived from a study of CD8 T cells in Susac syndrome. The RNA input was about 0.5 to 1 ug, and it was reverse transcribed with random hexamers. TCRdb re-called the immunoSEQ multiplex PCR reads with MiXCR, one entry per CDR3 protein. The table includes hundreds of thousands of distinct CDR3 sequences, over 75% detected once. Germline V gene lookup returns CDR1 SNHLY and CDR2 FYNNEI. This CDR3 has 15 residues. The V gene end was trimmed by 3 bases and the J gene end by 6 bases; junction bases not matched to a gene: 5. Sequencing input: CD8+ T cells from PBMCs. This clonotype was obtained from a human donor with multiple sclerosis. The chain has TRBV2 and TRBJ2-1; 10 bases align to TRBD1. The CDR3 region is CASSERTGGVNEQFF. DNA for the CDR3: TGTGCCAGCAGTGAGAGGACAGGGGGGGTCAATGAGCAGTTCTTC.